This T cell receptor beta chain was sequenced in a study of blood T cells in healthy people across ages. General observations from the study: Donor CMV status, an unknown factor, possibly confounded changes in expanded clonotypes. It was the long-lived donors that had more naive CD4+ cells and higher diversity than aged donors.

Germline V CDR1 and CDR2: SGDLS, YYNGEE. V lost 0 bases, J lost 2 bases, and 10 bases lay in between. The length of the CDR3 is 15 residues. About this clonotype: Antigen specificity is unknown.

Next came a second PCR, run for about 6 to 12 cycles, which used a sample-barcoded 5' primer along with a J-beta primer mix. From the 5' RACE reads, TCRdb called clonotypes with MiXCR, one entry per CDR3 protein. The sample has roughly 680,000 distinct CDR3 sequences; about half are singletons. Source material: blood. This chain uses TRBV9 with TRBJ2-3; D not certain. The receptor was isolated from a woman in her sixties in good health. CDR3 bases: TGTGCCAGCAGCGTAGGGTCCAGAGCCACAGATACGCAGTATTTT. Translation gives CASSVGSRATDTQYF.